Below, 18 T cell receptor beta chains from the same sample are listed, as sequenced in a study of blood T cell repertoires in COVID-19. TCRdb's table, derived via immunoSEQ multiplex PCR, lists solely in-frame clones and lacks some. Of almost 350,000 clones listed, about 90% are singletons. The sequenced sample consisted of PBMCs or T cells enriched from blood (not recorded which). These receptors came from a woman aged 25 to 45 who had been exposed to COVID-19.

The chain carries TRBV6-1 and TRBJ2-5, with 8 bases identical to TRBD1. Trimming removed 1 base from V and 1 base from J; junction bases left unmatched: 5. The CDR3 length is 16 residues. Germline CDR1 is MNHNS and CDR2 is SASEGT. Here the CDR3 DNA reads TGTGCCAGCAGTGAAGGACAGGGGAGGATCCAAGAGACCCAGTACTTC. Translation gives CASSEGQGRIQETQYF.

Turning to this clone: Different DNA sequences within this sample yield the same CDR3. V usage is TRBV19 and J usage is TRBJ2-3; unclear D gene. V was cut by 5 bases and J by 0 bases, with 3 bases left in between. Germline CDR1 reads LNHDA; CDR2 reads SQIVND (reference sequence). The CDR3 sequence is 12 residues long. The CDR3 sequence: CASSVSTDTQYF. The CDR3 DNA follows: TGTGCCAGTAGTGTAAGCACAGATACGCAGTATTTT.

The rearrangement links TRBV7-9 to TRBJ1-2; the D is unclear. Germline lookup yields CDR1 SEHNR and CDR2 FQNEAQ (reference sequence). The CDR3 runs 15 residues. The ends were cut back, 1 base at V and 1 base at J, with 10 bases in the middle. This chain's CDR3 is CASSLVTGNNYGYTF. The CDR3 coding sequence is TGTGCCAGCAGCTTAGTTACGGGGAATAACTATGGCTACACCTTC.

The rearrangement uses TRBV30 and TRBJ1-1; D is uncertain. CDR3 length equals 14 residues. In germline, CDR1 is GTSNPN, CDR2 SVGIG (reference sequence). Deletions cut 2 bases from V and 1 base from J, with 11 bases between. Here the CDR3 DNA reads TGTGCCTGGAGTACCGGGAACCCGAACACTGAAGCTTTCTTT. Translating gives CAWSTGNPNTEAFF.

The chain couples TRBV7-9 to TRBJ1-2; D is uncertain. The CDR3 length is 14 residues. V lost 5 bases, J lost 2 bases, and 12 bases lay in between. From germline, CDR1 is SEHNR and CDR2 FQNEAQ (reference sequence). The CDR3 region has the DNA TGTGCCAGCAGCCTCCCCCCACAGAACTATGGCTACACCTTC. It encodes CASSLPPQNYGYTF.

The chain links TRBV27 to TRBJ1-1; 7 bases align to TRBD1. The CDR3 runs to 14 residues. Germline V gene data show CDR1 as MNHEY and CDR2 as SMNVEV (reference sequence). Trimming removed 5 bases from V and 3 bases from J; junction bases left unmatched: 6. The CDR3 loop reads CASSQDRLDTEAFF. The CDR3 region has the DNA TGTGCCAGCAGTCAGGACAGGCTGGACACTGAAGCTTTCTTT.

Written as DNA, the CDR3 is TGCGCCAGCAGCTTAGGACTAGCGGGTAGCACCGGGGAGCTGTTTTTT. Translating it yields CASSLGLAGSTGELFF. The chain links TRBV4-1 to TRBJ2-2, with TRBD2 matching 11 bases. The CDR3 spans 16 residues. The germline V gene encodes CDR1 MGHRA and CDR2 YSYEKL. Germline trimming cut 5 bases from V and 4 bases from J; bases unmatched to any gene: 6.

This clone was found once. CDR3 in DNA: TGTGCCTGGAGTACCCTAGGAGCGAGGCCTGAAGCTTTCTTT. It yields the protein CAWSTLGARPEAFF. The rearrangement joins TRBV30 to TRBJ1-1, with no clear D. Germline CDR1 and CDR2: GTSNPN and SVGIG (reference sequence). The V gene lost 2 bases and the J gene lost 6 bases, with 16 bases spanning the gap. CDR3 size: 14 residues.

J is TRBJ2-1 and V is TRBV4-2, with TRBD2 identical over 8 bases. The CDR3 runs to 14 residues. Germline V gene lookup returns CDR1 LGHNA and CDR2 YNFKEQ. The junction had 8 bases not matched to a gene; V was cut back by 4 bases and J by 9 bases. The CDR3 loop is CASSRLGTSGEQFF. For the CDR3, the DNA is TGTGCCAGCAGCCGTCTCGGGACTAGTGGTGAGCAGTTCTTC.

V gene TRBV19 combines with J gene TRBJ1-1; TRBD1 matches 8 bases. The CDR3 is 15 amino acids. V lost 5 bases and J lost 5; bases outside the gene matches: 10. Germline CDR1 LNHDA, CDR2 SQIVND (reference sequence). This chain's CDR3 is CASSPGQGAWTEAFF. Written as DNA, the CDR3 is TGTGCCAGTAGTCCTGGACAGGGTGCATGGACTGAAGCTTTCTTT.

The table lists this clone with a count of one. The chain is built from TRBV5-1 and TRBJ2-5; 7 nucleotides align to TRBD2. CDR1 SGHRS and CDR2 YFSETQ come from the germline V gene. CDR3 size: 14 residues. V was pared by 2 bases and J by 4 bases, with 5 bases of the junction left unmatched. DNA for the CDR3: TGCGCCAGCAGCTTTGCGGGAGACGGAGAGACCCAGTACTTC. It translates to CASSFAGDGETQYF.

The sample holds a few counts of this clone. The rearrangement links TRBV7-9 to TRBJ1-2; D gene uncertain. The CDR3 length is 16 residues. With 3 bases removed from V and 2 bases from J, the gap between germline ends came to 16 bases. Looked up from germline, CDR1 is SEHNR and CDR2 is FQNEAQ (reference sequence). The CDR3 sequence: CASSLTNTWHNYGYTF. The CDR3 DNA sequence: TGTGCCAGCAGCTTGACAAACACATGGCACAACTATGGCTACACCTTC.

The rearrangement joins TRBV7-6 to TRBJ2-2; TRBD2 matches at 9 bases. J was trimmed by 8 bases and V by 5 bases; bases with no gene match: 6. CDR3 length: 14 amino acids. Germline loops: CDR1 SGHVS, CDR2 FNYEAQ. CDR3 in amino acids: CASSLSGSRGELFF. The CDR3 nucleotides are TGTGCCAGCAGCCTTAGCGGGAGTAGGGGGGAGCTGTTTTTT. The full variable domain, its missing parts supplied by reference TRBV7-6 and TRBJ2-2, is GAGVSQSPRYKVTKRGQDVALRCDPISGHVSLYWYRQALGQGPEFLTYFNYEAQQDKSGLPNDRFSAERPEGSISTLTIQRTEQRDSAMYRCASSLSGSRGELFFGEGSRLTVL.

The chain has TRBV10-2 and TRBJ2-7; no reliable D call. Germline V gene data show CDR1 as WSHSY and CDR2 as SAAADI. The CDR3 has 13 residues. V shed 6 bases and J shed 0 bases, with 9 bases lying between them. In DNA, the CDR3 is TGCGCCAGCAGACCCGGGTTCTCCTACGAGCAGTACTTC. Residues: CASRPGFSYEQYF.

This clone was recorded many times. This chain links TRBV4-2 with TRBJ2-7; D might be TRBD2 (6 bases). The CDR3 spans 16 residues. V lost 0 bases to trimming and J lost 7 bases, with 19 bases between them. Germline assignment: CDR1 LGHNA and CDR2 YNFKEQ. The CDR3 reads CASSQDRGSTYEEQYF. The CDR3 nucleotides read TGTGCCAGCAGCCAAGATCGGGGGTCAACCTACGAGGAGCAGTACTTC.

For this clone: At one boundary the junction diverges from the germline segment, which might be a read error. The DNA for the CDR3 is TGTGCTAGCAGTCAACAGGGGGTACCGGGAAATGAGCAGTTCTTC. It encodes CASSQQGVPGNEQFF. V is TRBV7-7 and J is TRBJ2-1; 8 bases fit TRBD1. The CDR3 covers 15 residues. Germline assignment: CDR1 SSHAT and CDR2 FNYEAQ (reference sequence).

The chain has TRBV18 and TRBJ2-7; D unclear. Trimming took off 3 bases at V and 0 bases at J, with 6 bases between the two ends. CDR3 length: 13 amino acids. The V gene's germline CDR1 is KGHSH and CDR2 LQKENI. Here the CDR3 DNA reads TGTGCCAGCTCACCGGGCAACTCCTACGAGCAGTACTTC. Protein product: CASSPGNSYEQYF. The whole variable domain, filled in from reference TRBV18 and TRBJ2-7, reads NAGVMQNPRHLVRRRGQEARLRCSPMKGHSHVYWYRQLPEEGLKFMVYLQKENIIDESGMPKERFSAEFPKEGPSILRIQQVVRGDSAAYFCASSPGNSYEQYFGPGTRLTVT.

V usage is TRBV27 and J usage is TRBJ2-6; 11 positions agree with TRBD1. The CDR3 length is 21 residues. Losses at the gene ends were 5 bases for V and 0 bases for J; bases not matched to a gene: 15. Germline CDR1 reads MNHEY; CDR2 reads SMNVEV (reference sequence). In nucleotides, the CDR3 is TGTGCCAGCAGTACAAGATGGCCGCCGGGACAGGGGGACTCTGGGGCCAACGTCCTGACTTTC. Translating it yields CASSTRWPPGQGDSGANVLTF.